This paragraph reports one T cell receptor (beta chain). Antigen specificity is unknown. Points from the study as a whole: Tumor memory CD4+ T cell TCR gene usage was found to cluster with blood and lymph node memory CD4+ cells and with lymph node naive CD4+ cells. Tumor Tregs overlapped most with tumor, then blood, naive CD4+ cells. The larger-cohort validation was restricted to a single TCR beta V-J rearrangement rather than whole repertoires.

Treg sorting used a CD4+CD25+CD127-/low gate. CDR1 and CDR2 from the germline V gene are SGHTA and FQGNSA. The CDR3 runs 15 residues. Trimming cost V 7 bases and J 3 bases; bases outside gene matches: 4. After constant-region reverse-primer amplification, full-length variable regions underwent semi-nested PCR with Nested Universal Primer A. TCRdb independently ran MiXCR on the 5' RACE reads; one entry per CDR3 protein. The sample includes more than 9,500 distinct CDR3 sequences, 51% seen only once; the top ten take 12%. The receptor's source is a female donor with breast cancer. The specimen was tumor-infiltrating Tregs sorted from the breast tumor. The gene calls are TRBV7-2 and TRBJ2-3; 13 bases map to TRBD2. In nucleotides, the CDR3 is TGTGCCAGCAAACTAGCGGGAGGGTCTACAGATACGCAGTATTTT. It codes for CASKLAGGSTDTQYF.